The entry that follows covers one T cell receptor (beta chain) sequence. No antigen is known for it. The PCR made use of 60 Vbeta and 13 Jbeta primers. Measured with immunoSEQ multiplex PCR; TCRdb has only the in-frame clones, and not every one. The sample carries about 160,000 clones, around 77% recorded once. This record belongs to a study of cytomegalovirus exposure and HLA in healthy donors. Study-level results: An analysis that was carried out later associated approximately 17,000 TCR beta sequences with HLA alleles at 0.05 false discovery rate. The study labeled fewer than 200 TCR beta chains cytomegalovirus-associated. Through in vitro validation, three CMV-associated chains were shown to be specific for CMV antigens. The authors reported that TCR beta sequences could predict HLA-A and HLA-B alleles. These predictions were accurate for most subjects in the first cohort.

The germline V and J ends were trimmed by 0 bases and 5 bases, with 10 bases remaining between them. The CDR3 has 14 amino acids. In germline, CDR1 is SGHRS, CDR2 YFSETQ. The chain links TRBV5-1 to TRBJ2-3; D unclear. The sequenced material came from PBMCs. This sequence was found in a woman aged 25-40 years in good health and CMV-seronegative. The CDR3, as DNA: TGCGCCAGCAGCTTGGGAGAGGCGAGAGATACGCAGTATTTT. Residues: CASSLGEARDTQYF.